These T cell receptor beta chains were read from a single sample in a study of cytomegalovirus exposure and HLA in healthy donors. Profiling relied on immunoSEQ multiplex PCR, and the TCRdb table lists in-frame clones only, not all of them. The repertoire consists of roughly 100,000 clones, with 70% to 85% occurring once and the leading ten covering over 3%. Sequenced sample: PBMCs. The receptor source for this set is a man aged 45 to 65 in good health and CMV-seronegative. Both conserved end residues are part of each CDR3. Clone size is not always given. Where it is, it says once, few, many or a class for expanded clones.

cdr3_aa,j_call,clone_size,v_call
CASSPEGLAGDEQYF,TRBJ2-7,NA,TRBV4-1
CSVARQGYLRETQYF,TRBJ2-5,NA,TRBV29-1
CASSTPGGRETQYF,TRBJ2-5,NA,TRBV5-4
CASSPTGGSYNEQFF,TRBJ2-1,NA,TRBV27
CASSPDSGRDTQYF,TRBJ2-3,NA,TRBV5-4
CASTTSGKETQYF,TRBJ2-5,NA,TRBV28
CASSLTAGKLADTQYF,TRBJ2-3,NA,TRBV5-1
CASSADRTNEKLFF,TRBJ1-4,once,TRBV5-1
CASSFARGKGYEQYF,TRBJ2-7,NA,TRBV11-2
CASSPRTGYGYTF,TRBJ1-2,NA,TRBV7-8
CATSREGGLGGNTIYF,TRBJ1-3,NA,TRBV15
CASSPTGRPIYGYTF,TRBJ1-2,NA,TRBV5-4
CASSAPGGALNQPQHF,TRBJ1-5,NA,TRBV6-1
CASSRPGLHPGDTQYF,TRBJ2-3,once,TRBV21-1
CASSSSGTVNTEAFF,TRBJ1-1,NA,TRBV6-5
CASNPLAGGRGWNEQFF,TRBJ2-1,NA,TRBV27
CASRTSGSETQYF,TRBJ2-5,NA,TRBV9
CASSPQGYEQYF,TRBJ2-7,NA,TRBV6-1
CASSPGQGGSYGYTF,TRBJ1-2,NA,TRBV7-3
CASRYLAGGRGELFF,TRBJ2-2,NA,TRBV5-1
CASSGTSGHEQFF,TRBJ2-1,NA,TRBV7-3
CASRSWGGKKETQYF,TRBJ2-5,NA,TRBV5-4
CASSLVLVRREHYNEQFF,TRBJ2-1,NA,TRBV7-9
CASSQEVTGDGQETQYF,TRBJ2-5,NA,TRBV4-3
CASSVRSGSYEQYF,TRBJ2-7,NA,TRBV19
CASSLDTRGEQFF,TRBJ2-1,NA,TRBV11-2
CASSSAGTGDFGQFF,TRBJ2-1,NA,TRBV7-9
CASSLGWTSVNTGELFF,TRBJ2-2,NA,TRBV5-1
CASSLSGSNYGYTF,TRBJ1-2,NA,TRBV28